The next 15 T cell receptor beta chains were all read from a single sample in a study of blood T cell repertoires in COVID-19. Assay used: immunoSEQ multiplex PCR; TCRdb lists only in-frame clones, some missing. The table lists around 250,000 clones, roughly 85% of them singletons, with less than 4% in the top ten. Material for sequencing was peripheral blood. The source is a woman under 30 with acute or convalescent COVID-19.

This clone was recorded only once. The chain has TRBV28 and TRBJ2-5, with 11 positions matching TRBD2. Germline V gene lookup returns CDR1 MDHEN and CDR2 SYDVKM. The length of the CDR3 is 15 residues. The ends lost 1 base at V and 5 bases at J; junction bases unmatched: 3. CDR3 region: CASSLFSGRAETQYF. The CDR3 bases are TGTGCCAGCAGTTTATTTAGCGGGAGGGCGGAGACCCAGTACTTC. Full variable domain (rest looked up from reference TRBV28 and TRBJ2-5): DVKVTQSSRYLVKRTGEKVFLECVQDMDHENMFWYRQDPGLGLRLIYFSYDVKMKEKGDIPEGYSVSREKKERFSLILESASTNQTSMYLCASSLFSGRAETQYFGPGTRLLVL.

This clone came up a few times. The V call is TRBV28, the J call TRBJ2-2, with TRBD1 as a possible D gene (6 bases). The germline V gene has CDR1 MDHEN and CDR2 SYDVKM. This CDR3 contains 17 residues. The ends were cut back, 6 bases at V and 7 bases at J, with 24 bases in the middle. CDR3 region: CASSPPLNRVSVGELFF. CDR3 DNA: TGTGCCAGCAGCCCTCCCCTAAACAGGGTTTCTGTCGGGGAGCTGTTTTTT.

The CDR3 nucleotides read TGTGCCAGCTCACCAGCAGGGGGAGATGGCACAGATACGCAGTATTTT. The encoded protein is CASSPAGGDGTDTQYF. The chain couples TRBV18 to TRBJ2-3, with 7 bases aligning to TRBD1. Germline V gene lookup returns CDR1 KGHSH and CDR2 LQKENI. V lost 2 bases to trimming and J lost 1 base; unmatched junction nucleotides: 6. The CDR3 consists of 16 residues.

V gene TRBV19 combines with J gene TRBJ2-3; the match to TRBD2 covers 9 bases. The CDR3 consists of 15 residues. V lost 3 bases and J lost 4; bases outside the gene matches: 5. Germline V gene data show CDR1 as LNHDA and CDR2 as SQIVND (reference sequence). As DNA, the CDR3 is TGTGCCAGTAGTATGCTAGCGGGACAGCCAGATACGCAGTATTTT. It is translated as CASSMLAGQPDTQYF.

CDR3 in amino acids: CASSPGHLNTEAFF. CDR3 bases: TGTGCCAGCTCACCTGGGCACCTGAACACTGAAGCTTTCTTT. This chain links TRBV18 with TRBJ1-1; D ambiguous. CDR1 KGHSH and CDR2 LQKENI come from the germline V gene. The length of the CDR3 is 14 residues. Trimming left V 3 bases short and J 0 bases short, with 8 bases between.

The J gene is TRBJ2-1, the V gene TRBV9; a weak D match, TRBD2 (6 bases). This CDR3 is 17 amino acids long. With 0 bases removed from V and 2 bases from J, the gap between germline ends came to 15 bases. Germline CDR1 is SGDLS and CDR2 is YYNGEE. The CDR3 spells CASSVGHGTGAYNEQFF. The CDR3 DNA follows: TGTGCCAGCAGCGTAGGTCACGGGACGGGGGCCTACAATGAGCAGTTCTTC.

In regard to this clone: One end of the junction is discordant with germline, which a read error may explain. The chain combines TRBV7-7 with TRBJ2-1; TRBD2 matches at 12 bases. The CDR3 spans 16 residues. Germline V gene data show CDR1 as SSHAT and CDR2 as FNYEAQ (reference sequence). The CDR3 coding sequence is TGTGCTAGCAGCCCTCTAGCGGGAGGGACTTGGGATGAGCAGTTCTTC. Protein sequence: CASSPLAGGTWDEQFF.

This clone was observed a few times. V and J are TRBV7-2 and TRBJ1-1; 7 bases align to TRBD1. Germline CDR1 reads SGHTA; CDR2 reads FQGNSA. Trimming took 5 bases from V and 1 from J; bases not matched to a gene: 10. The CDR3 loop spans 16 amino acids. As DNA, the CDR3 is TGTGCCAGCAGCCCACAGGGACAGATTAAGAACACTGAAGCTTTCTTT. Encoded protein: CASSPQGQIKNTEAFF.

The chain uses TRBV6-5 and TRBJ1-2; 7 bases are shared with TRBD1. Trimming cost V 5 bases and J 7 bases; bases outside gene matches: 10. The CDR3 consists of 14 residues. CDR1 and CDR2 (germline): MNHEY, SVGAGI. CDR3 sequence reads: CASSPRDRSPGYTF. DNA for the CDR3: TGTGCCAGCAGTCCGAGGGACAGATCACCTGGCTACACCTTC.

Comment on this clone: The junction departs from germline at one end; a sequencing error may be responsible. Additional DNA sequences in this sample encode the identical CDR3. The chain couples TRBV28 to TRBJ1-5; D unclear. The CDR3 spans 17 residues. From germline, CDR1 is MDHEN and CDR2 SYDVKM. The CDR3 protein is CASSLSPGAYSNQPQHF. CDR3 DNA: TGTGCCAGCAGTTTATCCCCGGGAGCGTATAGCAATCAGCCCCAACATTTT.

The J gene is TRBJ1-3, the V gene TRBV10-3; D unresolved. Germline CDR1 is ENHRY and CDR2 is SYGVKD. The V gene lost 4 bases and the J gene lost 7 bases, with 20 bases spanning the gap. This CDR3 contains 16 residues. Here the CDR3 reads CAISGAGGPLGNTIYF. CDR3 DNA sequence: TGTGCCATCAGTGGGGCAGGAGGGCCACTGGGGAACACCATATATTTT.

The rearrangement joins TRBV19 to TRBJ2-5; 8 bases fit TRBD2. J was trimmed by 5 bases and V by 3 bases; bases with no gene match: 29. CDR3 length equals 22 residues. CDR1 LNHDA and CDR2 SQIVND come from the germline V gene (reference sequence). This CDR3 is CASSIGVVSLSVGAGVGETQYF. The CDR3 DNA sequence: TGTGCCAGTAGTATCGGAGTAGTATCGCTCTCCGTGGGAGCGGGAGTAGGGGAGACCCAGTACTTC. The entire variable domain, with the rest obtained from reference TRBV19 and TRBJ2-5, is as follows: DGGITQSPKYLFRKEGQNVTLSCEQNLNHDAMYWYRQDPGQGLRLIYYSQIVNDFQKGDIAEGYSVSREKKESFPLTVTSAQKNPTAFYLCASSIGVVSLSVGAGVGETQYFGPGTRLLVL.

The chain employs TRBV3-1 (or the pseudogene TRBV3-2) and TRBJ2-4; 8 bases are shared with TRBD2. V lost 3 bases, J lost 1 base, and 2 bases stayed unmatched. The CDR3 runs to 15 residues. CDR1 is LGHDT, CDR2 YNNKEL, per germline (reference sequence). The CDR3 loop is CASSHWTSAKNIQYF. The DNA of the CDR3 is TGTGCCAGCAGCCATTGGACTAGCGCCAAAAACATTCAGTACTTC.

This clone was detected once. The V call is TRBV7-2, the J call TRBJ2-5; the D gene is possibly TRBD2 (5 bases). Trimming took off 1 base at V and 5 bases at J, with 5 bases between the two ends. The CDR3 length is 12 residues. Germline CDR1 and CDR2: SGHTA and FQGNSA. The chain's CDR3 is CASSLERETQYF. The CDR3 region has the DNA TGTGCCAGCAGCTTAGAGCGGGAGACCCAGTACTTC.

This clone was seen only once. One end of the junction varies from germline; a read error may be responsible. The chain employs TRBV18 and TRBJ2-3; 7 nucleotides agree with TRBD2. Germline CDR1 KGHSH, CDR2 LQKENI. CDR3 length equals 16 residues. The CDR3 coding sequence is TGTGCCAGCTCCCCACTGACTAGCTACGGCACAGATACGCAGTATTTT. It is translated as CASSPLTSYGTDTQYF.